This TCR beta chain originates from a study of cytomegalovirus exposure and HLA in healthy donors. Whole-study context: Of the donors genotyped, approximately 400 in all, 65% to 90% fell in the Caucasian-associated ancestry cluster.

General study results and limits: Analysis was carried out at a later point, and it linked a missense DCLRE1C variant to TCR beta V- and J-gene trimming. According to reports, the classifier identified cytomegalovirus status with high specificity and sensitivity.

As regards this clone: Its antigen is not identified.

The PCR made use of 60 Vbeta and 13 Jbeta primers. Clones were sequenced by immunoSEQ multiplex PCR, and TCRdb holds only the in-frame ones, with some missing. The sample's table shows 75,000 to 85,000 clones. This sequence was found in a man between 45 and 60 years old in good health and CMV-seronegative. Specimen: PBMCs.

CDR3 in amino acids: CAINSPERNNEQFF. In DNA form, the CDR3 reads TGTGCCATCAATAGCCCGGAGAGAAACAATGAGCAGTTCTTC. The rearrangement joins TRBV10-3 to TRBJ2-1; D unresolved. Germline CDR1 reads ENHRY; CDR2 reads SYGVKD. CDR3 length equals 14 residues. Trimming cost V 7 bases and J 5 bases, with 15 bases left between them.